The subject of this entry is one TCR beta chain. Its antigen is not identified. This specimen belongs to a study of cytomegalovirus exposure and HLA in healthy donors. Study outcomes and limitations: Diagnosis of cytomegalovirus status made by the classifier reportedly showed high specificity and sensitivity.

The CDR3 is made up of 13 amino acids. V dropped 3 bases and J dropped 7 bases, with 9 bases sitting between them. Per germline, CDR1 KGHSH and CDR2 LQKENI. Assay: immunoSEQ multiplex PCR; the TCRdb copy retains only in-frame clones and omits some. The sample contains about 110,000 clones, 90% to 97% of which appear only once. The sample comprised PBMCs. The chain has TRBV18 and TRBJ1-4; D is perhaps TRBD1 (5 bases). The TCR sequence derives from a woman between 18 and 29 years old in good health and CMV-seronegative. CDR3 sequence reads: CASSPQGGEKLFF. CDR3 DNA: TGTGCCAGCTCACCCCAGGGTGGTGAAAAACTGTTTTTT.